This passage covers 26 T cell receptor beta chains from one sample sequenced in a study of blood T cells in healthy people across ages. Using a J-beta primer mix together with a sample-barcoded 5' primer, a second PCR was run for about 6 to 11 cycles. MiXCR was run by TCRdb on the 5' RACE reads, yielding one entry per CDR3 protein. The profile covers about 800,000 distinct CDR3 sequences, with 20% to 30% appearing a single time and 3.7% taken by the ten largest. These data were also filed under a second study, of T cells of mothers and their children.

What was sequenced was blood. Receptors originate from a boy younger than 18 in good health.

This clonotype has a handful of counts. The chain recombines TRBV12-5 with TRBJ2-6; tentatively, D is TRBD1 (6 bases). V gave up 5 bases and J gave up 0 bases, with 20 bases separating them. Germline values: CDR1 LGHNT, CDR2 FRNRAP. There are 19 residues in the CDR3. The CDR3 bases are TGTGCTAGTGGTAGATCCGGGACAAAGGAGACCTCTGGGGCCAACGTCCTGACTTTC. This gives the protein CASGRSGTKETSGANVLTF.

This chain joins TRBV27 and TRBJ1-2, with 9 nucleotides matching TRBD1. J lost 8 bases, V lost 5 bases, and 6 bases had no gene match. The CDR3 covers 13 residues. Germline CDR1 MNHEY, CDR2 SMNVEV (reference sequence). The CDR3 sequence is CASSHRTGVGYTF. DNA for the CDR3: TGTGCCAGCAGTCACCGGACAGGGGTGGGCTACACCTTC.

The rearrangement joins TRBV12-5 to TRBJ2-6, with TRBD1 matching 8 bases. CDR3 size: 16 residues. Trimming at V came to 1 base and at J to 4 bases, leaving 3 bases not matched to a gene. Germline-derived CDR1 and CDR2 are LGHNT and FRNRAP. CDR3 DNA sequence: TGTGCTAGTGGTTTGGGACAGGGGTACGGGGCCAACGTCCTGACTTTC. Translation gives CASGLGQGYGANVLTF.

This clonotype came up a few times. A junction boundary mismatches the germline segment, possibly from a read error. The chain uses TRBV4-3 and TRBJ2-7; D possibly uses TRBD1 or TRBD2 (5 bases each). Germline V gene data show CDR1 as LGHNA and CDR2 as YSLEER. The CDR3 covers 17 residues. The CDR3 DNA follows: TGCGCCAGCAGCCAAGATTTGGGGCAGAGGGGAACCTACGAGCAGTCCTTC. As protein: CASSQDLGQRGTYEQSF.

The chain combines TRBV29-1 with TRBJ2-5; possibly TRBD2 for D (6 bases). The CDR3 length is 12 residues. Germline assignment: CDR1 SQVTM and CDR2 ANQGSEA. V was shortened by 4 bases and J by 4 bases, with 10 bases between the two germline ends. CDR3: CSVAGEGETQYF. The CDR3 nucleotides read TGCAGCGTTGCGGGGGAAGGAGAGACCCAGTACTTC.

This chain joins TRBV27 and TRBJ1-1; D unclear. Germline V gene data show CDR1 as MNHEY and CDR2 as SMNVEV (reference sequence). The CDR3 has 15 residues. V was pared by 4 bases and J by 0 bases, with 12 bases between. The CDR3 nucleotides are TGTGCCAGCAGTTCCCCTTCCACAATGAACACTGAAGCTTTCTTT. Protein sequence: CASSSPSTMNTEAFF.

This clonotype was counted a few times. This chain links TRBV7-2 with TRBJ2-1; the match to TRBD2 covers 9 bases. The CDR3 runs 12 residues. Trimming removed 5 bases from V and 10 bases from J; junction bases left unmatched: 3. The germline CDR1 and CDR2 sequences are SGHTA and FQGNSA. CDR3 amino acids: CASSASGEEQFF. CDR3 coding DNA: TGTGCCAGCAGCGCTAGCGGGGAAGAGCAGTTCTTC.

In regard to this clonotype: An end of the junction differs from the germline gene, which may be a read error. The chain couples TRBV15 to TRBJ1-3; D is uncertain. Germline V gives CDR1 LNHNV, CDR2 YYDKDF (reference sequence). The CDR3 spans 14 residues. The CDR3 region has the DNA TGTGCCACCAGCAGTGGCGGCTCTGGAAACACCATGTATTTT. It translates to CATSSGGSGNTMYF.

There are a few counts of this clonotype. V usage is TRBV7-9 and J usage is TRBJ2-1, with D perhaps matching TRBD2 (5 bases). The end of the DNA fits TRBJ2-5 better, so the J call may be wrong. Germline CDR1 SEHNR, CDR2 FQNEAQ (reference sequence). This CDR3 comprises 16 residues. The CDR3 nucleotides are TGTGCCAGCAGCCCCCCCAGAGCGGAATCACCCGAGACCCAGTACTTC. Translated, it gives CASSPPRAESPETQYF.

This clonotype was seen a few times. The rearrangement joins TRBV6-5 to TRBJ1-2; 7 nucleotides align to TRBD1. CDR1 MNHEY and CDR2 SVGAGI come from the germline V gene. Unmatched junction bases numbered 8, after V lost 2 bases and J lost 2 bases. CDR3 size: 16 residues. The CDR3 is CASSYRKTGPNYGYTF. CDR3 DNA: TGTGCCAGCAGTTACCGGAAGACAGGGCCCAACTATGGCTACACCTTC.

V is TRBV15 and J is TRBJ2-3; TRBD2 matches 10 bases. The ends lost 0 bases at V and 4 bases at J; junction bases unmatched: 4. The germline gives CDR1 LNHNV, CDR2 YYDKDF (reference sequence). CDR3 length: 16 residues. Here the CDR3 DNA reads TGTGCCACCAGCAGAGAGGCCAGCGGGGGGGCAGATACGCAGTATTTT. This encodes CATSREASGGADTQYF.

This chain links TRBV5-1 with TRBJ2-1; 8 bases fit TRBD2. V shed 4 bases and J 2 bases; nucleotides not matched to a gene: 5. Germline V CDR1 and CDR2: SGHRS, YFSETQ. This CDR3 has 15 amino acids. The CDR3 nucleotides read TGCGCCAGCAGCCCGCTCGGGGGGGCCTACAATGAGCAGTTCTTC. Its protein is CASSPLGGAYNEQFF.

In its sample, this clonotype was seen a few times. The chain joins TRBV7-9 to TRBJ2-4, with a tentative D call TRBD2 (5 bases). This CDR3 has 14 amino acids. The germline CDR1 and CDR2 sequences are SEHNR and FQNEAQ (reference sequence). Trimming took off 5 bases at V and 6 bases at J, with 14 bases between the two ends. Written as DNA, the CDR3 is TGTGCCAGCAGCGGCCGAGCCGAGGGAAACATTCAGTACTTC. As protein: CASSGRAEGNIQYF. The whole variable domain, remainder taken from reference TRBV7-9 and TRBJ2-4, is DTGVSQNPRHKITKRGQNVTFRCDPISEHNRLYWYRQTLGQGPEFLTYFQNEAQLEKSRLLSDRFSAERPKGSFSTLEIQRTEQGDSAMYLCASSGRAEGNIQYFGAGTRLSVL.

This clonotype showed up just a few times. The J gene is TRBJ2-5, the V gene TRBV6-1; D not certain. The DNA end is a closer match to TRBJ2-7, so the J assignment may be wrong. CDR3 length equals 13 residues. The germline V gene has CDR1 MNHNS and CDR2 SASEGT. This CDR3 is CASSENGPYEQYF. The CDR3 DNA reads TGTGCCAGCAGTGAAAACGGGCCTTACGAGCAGTACTTC.

This clonotype has only a few counts. The CDR3: CASSDLAGEQFF. In DNA form, the CDR3 reads TGCGCCAGCAGTGACCTAGCGGGGGAGCAGTTCTTC. The gene calls are TRBV10-2 and TRBJ2-1; the match to TRBD2 covers 9 bases. This CDR3 spans 12 amino acids. Per germline, CDR1 WSHSY and CDR2 SAAADI. V was clipped by 3 bases and J by 10 bases; unmatched bases: 1.

This clonotype has a handful of counts. CDR3 in DNA: TGTGCCAGCAGCACAGGCCCCGGGACAGGGAGGGGGAATGAGCAGTTCTTC. Its translation is CASSTGPGTGRGNEQFF. V usage is TRBV12-3 or TRBV12-4 and J usage is TRBJ2-1; 9 bases fit TRBD1. The trim removed 6 bases at V and 7 bases at J, leaving 16 bases unmatched. This CDR3 is 17 amino acids long.

This clonotype has just a few counts. This chain uses TRBV29-1 with TRBJ2-1; tentatively, D is TRBD2 (6 bases). Per the germline V gene, CDR1 is SQVTM and CDR2 is ANQGSEA. V was clipped by 0 bases and J by 5 bases, with 11 bases between them. The CDR3 has 14 residues. In DNA, the CDR3 is TGCAGCGTTGAAGACGACCGGGAGAACAATGAGCAGTTCTTC. Amino acids: CSVEDDRENNEQFF.

The chain carries TRBV21-1 and TRBJ1-1; TRBD1 reflects the table's D call only, with no check against the DNA. TRBV21-1 represents a pseudogene. The CDR3 contains 16 residues. Written as DNA, the CDR3 is TGTGCCAGCAGCAAATCGGGCAGGGGGCGGAACACTGAAGCTTTCTTT. Translating gives CASSKSGRGRNTEAFF.

The J gene is TRBJ2-1, the V gene TRBV20-1, with a weak D call TRBD2 (6 bases). The CDR3 totals 14 residues. With 3 bases removed from V and 9 bases from J, the gap between germline ends came to 18 bases. The germline gives CDR1 DFQATT, CDR2 SNEGSKA (reference sequence). CDR3: CSARPLSEGLEQFF. For the CDR3, the DNA is TGCAGTGCTAGGCCCCTATCGGAGGGTCTTGAGCAGTTCTTC.

This CDR3 reads CASSWGLSPYEQYF. The DNA for the CDR3 is TGTGCCAGCAGCTGGGGACTTAGTCCCTACGAGCAGTACTTC. V gene TRBV27 combines with J gene TRBJ2-5; maybe TRBD2 (6 bases). The DNA matches TRBJ2-7 better at its end, which makes the J call doubtful. There are 14 residues in the CDR3. Germline V gene lookup returns CDR1 MNHEY and CDR2 SMNVEV (reference sequence).

The V and J genes are TRBV18 and TRBJ2-7; maybe TRBD1 (6 bases). Trimming stripped 4 bases from V and 2 bases from J, with 15 bases between. Per the germline V gene, CDR1 is KGHSH and CDR2 is LQKENI. The CDR3 contains 15 residues. CDR3: CASSLGQSQTYEQYF. The CDR3 DNA is TGTGCCAGCTCACTAGGACAGAGCCAAACCTACGAGCAGTACTTC.

This clonotype was detected a few times. The rearrangement uses TRBV7-2 and TRBJ2-4; 8 bases agree with TRBD2. CDR3 length: 13 amino acids. V shed 1 base and J 9 bases; nucleotides not matched to a gene: 2. CDR1 is SGHTA and CDR2 is FQGNSA in the germline V gene. Written as DNA, the CDR3 is TGTGCCAGCAGCTTAGTGACTAGCGCCATTCAGTACTTC. Its translation: CASSLVTSAIQYF.

The chain is built from TRBV6-5 and TRBJ2-2; D remains unclear. This CDR3 comprises 17 residues. Germline V gene lookup returns CDR1 MNHEY and CDR2 SVGAGI. Trimming took 0 bases from V and 0 from J, leaving 11 bases between them. The CDR3 loop reads CASSYSITPANTGELFF. Here the CDR3 DNA reads TGTGCCAGCAGTTACTCGATTACACCGGCGAACACCGGGGAGCTGTTTTTT.

The chain is built from TRBV5-5 and TRBJ1-5; D gene ambiguous. V lost 5 bases to trimming and J lost 2 bases, with 14 bases between them. The germline CDR1 and CDR2 sequences are SGHKS and YYEKEE (reference sequence). The CDR3 is 15 residues long. CDR3 sequence: CASRRSGDGNQPQHF. CDR3 bases: TGTGCCAGCAGACGAAGCGGGGATGGCAATCAGCCCCAGCATTTT.

The rearrangement joins TRBV14 to TRBJ1-2; 7 bases are a match to TRBD1. Germline-derived CDR1 and CDR2 are SGHDN and FVKESK. The V and J ends lost 4 bases and 4 bases, in that order; junction bases with no gene match: 9. The CDR3 is 15 amino acids. CDR3 sequence (DNA): TGTGCCAGCAGCCCCTGGGACAGATCACCCTATGGCTACACCTTC. Protein: CASSPWDRSPYGYTF.

V gene TRBV14 combines with J gene TRBJ1-1, with D hard to call. The CDR3 runs to 15 residues. Germline CDR1 is SGHDN and CDR2 is FVKESK. V gave up 11 bases and J gave up 1 base, with 20 bases separating them. The CDR3 sequence is CAGMKRPKANTEAFF. CDR3 DNA: TGTGCCGGCATGAAGCGCCCGAAGGCGAACACTGAAGCTTTCTTT.